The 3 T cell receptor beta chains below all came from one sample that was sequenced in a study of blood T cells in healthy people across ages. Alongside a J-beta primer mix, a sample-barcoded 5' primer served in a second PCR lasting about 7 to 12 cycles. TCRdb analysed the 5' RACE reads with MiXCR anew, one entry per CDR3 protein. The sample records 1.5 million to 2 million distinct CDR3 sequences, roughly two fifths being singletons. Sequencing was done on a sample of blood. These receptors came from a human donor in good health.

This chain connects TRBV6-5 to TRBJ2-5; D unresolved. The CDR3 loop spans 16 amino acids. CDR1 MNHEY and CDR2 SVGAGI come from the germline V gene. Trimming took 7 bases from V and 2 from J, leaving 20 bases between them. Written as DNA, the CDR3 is TGTGCCAGCAATCCGCAAGATTTCGGTCATCAAGAGACCCAGTACTTC. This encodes CASNPQDFGHQETQYF.

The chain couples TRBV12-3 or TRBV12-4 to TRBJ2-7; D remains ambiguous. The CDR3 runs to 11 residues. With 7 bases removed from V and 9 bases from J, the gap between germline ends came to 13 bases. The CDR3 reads CASKTIIGQYF. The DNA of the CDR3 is TGTGCCAGCAAAACTATAATCGGGCAGTACTTC.

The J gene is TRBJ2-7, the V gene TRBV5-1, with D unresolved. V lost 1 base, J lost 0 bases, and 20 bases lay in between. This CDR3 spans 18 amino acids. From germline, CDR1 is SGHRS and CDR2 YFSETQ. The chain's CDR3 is CASSLIPGPYDGSYEQYF. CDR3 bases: TGCGCCAGCAGCTTGATCCCCGGGCCCTACGATGGCTCCTACGAGCAGTACTTC.